The TCR beta chain described here comes from a study of Tregs in tolerant kidney transplant recipients (dated by TCRdb to between 2018 and 2021). Background on the whole study: The transplants used related donors with nonmyeloablative bone marrow transplantation, and mixed chimerism in the human trials was transient. The study used TCRbeta sequencing to identify donor-specific regulatory T cells before combined kidney and bone marrow transplantation, then tracked those cells after transplant. General findings and caveats noted by the study authors: Because only a small number of patients were included, the study had limitations, and the results will need to be validated in larger populations as well as under other immunosuppression protocols. Expanding Tregs with activated donor B cells appeared to identify the most biologically relevant and donor-specific TCRbeta repertoire. In tolerant patients, donor-specific Tregs expanded more than Tregs overall, which suggests antigen-driven rather than nonspecific expansion. Biological reproducibility was not directly addressed, though technical replication error appeared minimal. For some patients, the PCR primers changed as time went on, which meant samples from those patients could not be compared with one another at the nucleotide level.

To note about this clone: Its antigen is still unknown. No much larger clone is present one base from it, and per-base qualities are unavailable.

The CDR3 holds 15 amino acids from the cysteine to the phenylalanine. The retained sequence is limited to the CDR3, 45 bases, with the frame set at the first base. Sequences SGHVS (CDR1) and FNYEAQ (CDR2) are obtained from the germline V gene. Trimming accounts for 4 bases at V and 2 bases at J, while the number of junction bases matched to no gene is 7. The sample's time point label is to be understood as: blood sample drawn before combined kidney and bone marrow transplant. Thawed PBMCs were FACS-sorted into unstimulated Tregs (CD4+CD25+CD127-), CD4+ non-Tregs (CD4+CD25-), CD4 cells and CD8 cells. 4 combined kidney and bone marrow transplant recipients from the ITN036ST trial were included as patients, and samples were available only from these trial subjects. Healthy control blood was processed to PBMCs with a Ficoll density gradient and then cryopreserved, whereas patient PBMCs were collected both before and after transplant.

For TCRbeta CDR3 sequencing, genomic DNA from the sorted cells was extracted using the QIAGEN DNeasy Blood and Tissue Kit. High-throughput TCRbeta CDR3 sequencing, which included PCR amplification with bias correction and internal controls, was done commercially through immunoSEQ. From the authors' description of their analysis: A unique productive TCRbeta sequence was defined by the CDR3 nucleotide sequence when primers matched, and otherwise by the CDR3 amino acid sequence together with the Vbeta and Jbeta genes. To correct for sorting error, sequences found in more than one sorted population at a frequency ratio of 2:1 or less were discarded, and the remaining shared sequences were assigned to the population with the higher frequency. A sequence counted as donor-reactive if, in CFSE-low cells, the sequence had a frequency of at least 0.01% and was expanded at least 5-fold compared with unstimulated cells. Repertoire divergence was quantified by Jensen-Shannon divergence calculated from the top 100 TCRbeta sequences ranked by frequency. For any sample with multiple sequencing runs, sorting error was corrected in each run separately before the runs were pooled. TCRdb's version of the immuneACCESS table is confined to in-frame rearrangements and falls short of the full clone set. An unresolved V gene accounts for under half of the shortfall where checked; the remainder is of unknown origin. That table gives V, J and clone size, and the DNA gave D and trimming. The sample table shows about 72,000 clones, and more than 90% are seen once. The ten largest account for about a tenth of the sample.

The rearranged segments are TRBV7-6 and TRBJ2-5, with 7 middle bases fitting TRBD1. The sample in question was CD8+ T cells from blood, obtained before the transplant. This TCR derives from a human donor who received a combined kidney and bone marrow transplant. The CDR3 region reads CASSSRTGAQETQYF. In nucleotides, the sequence is TGTGCCAGCAGCTCCCGGACAGGCGCTCAAGAGACCCAGTACTTC.